This is a list of T cell receptor beta chains from one sample in a study of blood T cell repertoires in COVID-19. TCRdb keeps only in-frame clones here, not all; method: immunoSEQ multiplex PCR. The sample lists 25,000 to 35,000 clones; about 91% were seen once. The sequenced sample consisted of peripheral blood. Receptors originate from a middle-aged man with active COVID-19. Both conserved end residues are part of each CDR3. A D gene is named only where the DNA matches it firmly. Clone size, where shown, is once, few, many, or a class for clones that have expanded.

J | D | size | V | CDR3 | DNA
TRBJ1-1 | . | . | TRBV6-2/TRBV6-3 | CASSYGGYTEAFF | TGTGCCAGCAGTTACGGGGGCTACACTGAAGCTTTCTTT
TRBJ2-3 | . | . | TRBV2 | CASSGSGADTQYF | TGTGCCAGCAGCGGGAGTGGGGCAGATACGCAGTATTTT
TRBJ1-2 | . | . | TRBV29-1 | CSVDSGGAHGYTF | TGCAGCGTTGACTCGGGGGGGGCCCATGGCTACACCTTC
TRBJ2-7 | TRBD1 | . | TRBV5-1 | CASSLAGTAYEQYF | TGCGCCAGCAGCTTGGCGGGGACAGCCTACGAGCAGTACTTC
TRBJ1-1 | . | . | TRBV6-4 | CASSDHSQGGGDTEAFF | TGTGCCAGCAGTGACCATTCCCAGGGAGGTGGCGACACTGAAGCTTTCTTT
TRBJ1-5 | . | once | TRBV10-3 | CAISEQGGGNQPQHF | TGTGCCATCAGTGAGCAGGGAGGTGGCAATCAGCCCCAGCATTTT
TRBJ2-1 | . | once | TRBV14 | CASSHTPNTYNEQFF | TGTGCCAGCAGCCACACCCCAAACACCTACAATGAGCAGTTCTTC
TRBJ2-7 | . | . | TRBV27 | CASSPRALTTHEQYF | TGTGCCAGCAGTCCGAGGGCCCTTACGACCCACGAGCAGTACTTC
TRBJ2-5 | TRBD1 | . | TRBV7-9 | CASSQDRGSLSQETQYF | TGTGCCAGCAGCCAAGACAGGGGGAGTCTATCCCAAGAGACCCAGTACTTC
TRBJ2-7 | TRBD2 | . | TRBV7-9 | CASSSGLAGGPLEQYF | TGTGCCAGCAGCTCGGGACTAGCGGGAGGGCCCCTGGAGCAGTACTTC
TRBJ1-2 | . | . | TRBV11-3 | CASSLDGQTANYGYTF | TGTGCCAGCAGCTTAGACGGACAGACAGCTAACTATGGCTACACCTTC
TRBJ2-7 | . | . | TRBV30 | CASDRGTVPTYEQYF | TGTGCCTCCGACCGGGGGACAGTTCCTACCTACGAGCAGTACTTC
TRBJ1-3 | . | . | TRBV3-1/TRBV3-2 | CASSRDNWPGNTIYF | TGTGCCAGCAGCCGAGACAATTGGCCTGGAAACACCATATATTTT
TRBJ1-5 | TRBD1 | . | TRBV28 | CATSSGTGVQPQHF | TGTGCCACTTCCTCCGGGACAGGGGTGCAGCCCCAGCATTTT
TRBJ1-1 | . | . | TRBV6-5 | CASSPAGGRTEAFF | TGTGCCAGCAGTCCCGCCGGGGGGCGGACTGAAGCTTTCTTT
TRBJ2-3 | TRBD2 | . | TRBV2 | CASSEVAGGGTDTQYF | TGTGCCAGCAGTGAAGTAGCGGGGGGGGGCACAGATACGCAGTATTTT
TRBJ2-5 | . | . | TRBV7-9 | CASSLVNTARETQYF | TGTGCCAGCAGCTTAGTAAACACAGCCCGAGAGACCCAGTACTTC
TRBJ1-4 | TRBD1 | . | TRBV6-1 | CASSEAVDRGNEKLFF | TGTGCCAGCAGTGAAGCGGTGGACAGGGGGAATGAAAAACTGTTTTTT
TRBJ2-7 | TRBD2 | . | TRBV2 | CASSGTSGASYEQYF | TGTGCCAGCAGTGGTACTAGCGGGGCGTCCTACGAGCAGTACTTC
TRBJ2-2 | . | . | TRBV2 | CASRVSGPLGEELFF | TGTGCCAGCCGTGTTAGCGGACCGCTGGGGGAGGAGCTGTTTTTT
TRBJ1-1 | TRBD1 | . | TRBV29-1 | CSVEPRDRGLNTEAFF | TGCAGCGTTGAACCCCGGGACAGGGGTTTGAACACTGAAGCTTTCTTT
TRBJ2-3 | TRBD2 | . | TRBV5-1 | CASSLELAGGDTQYF | TGCGCCAGCAGCTTGGAACTAGCGGGGGGAGATACGCAGTATTTT
TRBJ1-2 | . | . | TRBV11-1 | CASSSGYGRASSF | TGTGCCAGCAGCTCGGGGTATGGCAGAGCATCTTCCTTC
TRBJ1-2 | . | . | TRBV9 | CASSGYGGDVGGYTF | TGTGCCAGCAGCGGATATGGAGGGGACGTCGGAGGCTACACCTTC
TRBJ2-1 | . | . | TRBV4-1 | CASSQAVAALYNEQFF | TGCGCCAGCAGCCAAGCCGTAGCGGCCCTTTACAATGAGCAGTTCTTC
TRBJ1-4 | . | . | TRBV9 | CASSEQGNEKLFF | TGTGCCAGCAGCGAACAGGGTAATGAAAAACTGTTTTTT
TRBJ2-7 | TRBD2 | . | TRBV3-1/TRBV3-2 | CASSPAPAGVTSYEQYF | TGTGCCAGCAGCCCCGCCCCAGCGGGGGTAACCTCCTACGAGCAGTACTTC
TRBJ1-3 | TRBD1 | . | TRBV28 | CASRSDRVSGNTIYF | TGTGCCAGCAGGTCCGACAGGGTCTCTGGAAACACCATATATTTT
TRBJ2-7 | TRBD2 | . | TRBV28 | CASSPTGTSGPHEQYF | TGTGCCAGCAGTCCGACAGGGACTAGCGGGCCCCACGAGCAGTACTTC
TRBJ2-6 | TRBD2 | . | TRBV11-3 | CASSLGTSGRSGANVLTF | TGTGCCAGCAGCTTAGGTACTAGCGGGAGATCAGGGGCCAACGTCCTGACTTTC
TRBJ1-5 | . | . | TRBV5-1 | CASSLVPGLNQPQHF | TGCGCCAGCAGCTTGGTTCCAGGCCTAAATCAGCCCCAGCATTTT
TRBJ2-7 | TRBD2 | once | TRBV7-6 | CASSSGLAGAVTIYEQYF | TGTGCCAGCAGCTCGGGACTAGCGGGGGCCGTTACTATCTACGAGCAGTACTTC
TRBJ1-1 | . | . | TRBV18 | CASSGGLDTEAFF | TGTGCCAGCTCGGGGGGGTTGGACACTGAAGCTTTCTTT
TRBJ2-7 | . | . | TRBV3-1/TRBV3-2 | CASSQAGVSYEQYF | TGTGCCAGCAGCCAAGCGGGTGTCTCCTACGAGCAGTACTTC
TRBJ1-4 | . | . | TRBV7-7 | CASSLARGGRINEKLFF | TGTGCTAGCAGCTTAGCGCGGGGGGGACGGATTAATGAAAAACTGTTTTTT
TRBJ2-3 | TRBD2 | . | TRBV19 | CASSTLAGDTQYF | TGTGCCAGTAGTACCTTAGCGGGAGATACGCAGTATTTT
TRBJ2-5 | TRBD2 | . | TRBV11-2 | CASNLAAGTGETQYF | TGTGCCAGCAACCTCGCAGCGGGAACGGGGGAGACCCAGTACTTC
TRBJ2-7 | . | . | TRBV29-1 | CSVVLLYEQYF | TGCAGCGTTGTTCTTTTATACGAGCAGTACTTC
TRBJ2-1 | TRBD1 | . | TRBV5-1 | CASSLLGQGNNEQFF | TGCGCCAGCAGCTTGCTGGGACAGGGGAACAATGAGCAGTTCTTC
TRBJ1-2 | . | . | TRBV30 | CAWGRGVPLGYTF | TGTGCTTGGGGGCGGGGAGTTCCCCTCGGCTACACCTTC
TRBJ1-6 | . | . | TRBV10-3 | CAISEGTYNSPLHF | TGTGCCATCAGTGAGGGCACCTATAATTCACCCCTCCACTTT
TRBJ2-1 | . | . | TRBV2 | CASSDTGIEQFF | TGTGCCAGCAGTGATACGGGGATAGAGCAGTTCTTC